Listed below are T cell receptor beta chains from one sample, sequenced in a study of neoadjuvant anti-PD-1 for oral cavity cancer. Measured with immunoSEQ multiplex PCR; TCRdb has only the in-frame clones, and not every one. In the table there are tens of thousands of clones, 25% to 30% of which are singletons. The sample in question was tumor tissue, obtained after nivolumab (anti-PD-1) treatment. Source of these receptors: a person between 35 and 79 years old with oral cavity squamous cell carcinoma. Each CDR3 is given with its conserved first and last residue. The order of the fields is clone size, V gene, D gene, J gene, CDR3 DNA, CDR3 protein. The D gene is left open where the match is weak. Not every row has a clone size; where given, it reads once, few, many or a size class.

few	TRBV6-5	.	TRBJ2-7	TGTGCCAGCAGTTACTCGAGGGGAGGGGGCTACGAGCAGTACTTC	CASSYSRGGGYEQYF
few	TRBV5-1	.	TRBJ1-1	TGCGCCAGCAGACAAAATCAACAGGAACGAGCTTTCTTT	CASRQNQQERAFF
few	TRBV27	.	TRBJ2-3	TGTGCCAGCAGTTTGCCTCTTTTTGGTACGCAGTATTTT	CASSLPLFGTQYF
.	TRBV9	TRBD1	TRBJ1-1	TGTGCCAGCAGCACACGACAGGGTAACACTGAAGCTTTCTTT	CASSTRQGNTEAFF
.	TRBV6-5	TRBD1	TRBJ1-3	TGTGCCAGCAGTTACACACTCCAGGGGGCCGGAAACACCATATATTTT	CASSYTLQGAGNTIYF
.	TRBV5-6	.	TRBJ2-5	TGTGCCAGCAGCTTGGCCGGGAACGGCCATAGGGCGGAGACCCAGTACTTC	CASSLAGNGHRAETQYF
.	TRBV7-8	.	TRBJ1-1	TGTGCCAGCAGCGGGGGAGGGGACACTGAAGCTTTCTTT	CASSGGGDTEAFF
many	TRBV5-1	.	TRBJ1-3	TGCGCCAGCAGCCCCCAGACGGGCCCGGGAAACACCATATATTTT	CASSPQTGPGNTIYF
.	TRBV19	.	TRBJ2-1	TGTGCCAGTAGTGGGGTCGGATTTAGCTCCTACAATGAGCAGTTCTTC	CASSGVGFSSYNEQFF
many	TRBV11-3	TRBD2	TRBJ2-3	TGTGCCAGCAGCTCTGGACTAGCGGGAACTTATACGCAGTATTTT	CASSSGLAGTYTQYF
many	TRBV28	.	TRBJ1-5	TGTGCCAGCCAAACCCACAGGGCCGAGAAGCCCCAGCATTTT	CASQTHRAEKPQHF
.	TRBV18	TRBD1	TRBJ1-3	TGTGCCAGCTCACCAGGACAGGGGATCTCTGGAAACACCATATATTTT	CASSPGQGISGNTIYF
many	TRBV5-4	TRBD1	TRBJ2-7	TGTGCCAGCAACACCGGGACAGGAGACTACGAGCAGTACTTC	CASNTGTGDYEQYF
once	TRBV19	TRBD1	TRBJ1-5	TGTGCCAGTAGTGAACAGGGGGCTCAGCCCCAGCATTTT	CASSEQGAQPQHF
.	TRBV29-1	TRBD2	TRBJ2-7	TGCAGCGTTGAGGCCAGCGGGAGCTACGAGCAGTACTTC	CSVEASGSYEQYF
.	TRBV7-3	.	TRBJ1-6	TGTGCCAGCAGCATGACAGTCCAGAATTCACCCCTCCACTTT	CASSMTVQNSPLHF
few	TRBV6-4	TRBD1	TRBJ1-1	TGTGCCAGCAGTGACAGACAGGGAAATGAAGCTTTCTTT	CASSDRQGNEAFF
few	TRBV12-5	.	TRBJ1-2	TGTGCTAGTGGCAAGTCGGGAGGGGCACTCTATGGCTACACCTTC	CASGKSGGALYGYTF
.	TRBV5-1	.	TRBJ1-1	TGCGCCAGCAGCTTGACACAGGAGACTGAAGCTTTCTTT	CASSLTQETEAFF
.	TRBV2	.	TRBJ1-6	TGTGCCAGCGAGGGAGCTGAAGGCGGGTATAATTCACCCCTCCACTTT	CASEGAEGGYNSPLHF
many	TRBV28	.	TRBJ1-2	TGTGCCAGCAGTTTGGAGGGGGTGCATGGCTACACCTTC	CASSLEGVHGYTF
few	TRBV7-9	TRBD1	TRBJ1-1	TGTGCCAGCAGACGAGACAGGGGGCTAAGGAACACTGAAGCTTTCTTT	CASRRDRGLRNTEAFF
many	TRBV18	TRBD1	TRBJ1-5	TGTGCCAGCTCACCGGACAGGGTCAGTCAGCCCCAGCATTTT	CASSPDRVSQPQHF
few	TRBV7-8	.	TRBJ1-4	TGTGCCAGCAGCCTGCTGGCACCGCCTAATGAAAAACTGTTTTTT	CASSLLAPPNEKLFF